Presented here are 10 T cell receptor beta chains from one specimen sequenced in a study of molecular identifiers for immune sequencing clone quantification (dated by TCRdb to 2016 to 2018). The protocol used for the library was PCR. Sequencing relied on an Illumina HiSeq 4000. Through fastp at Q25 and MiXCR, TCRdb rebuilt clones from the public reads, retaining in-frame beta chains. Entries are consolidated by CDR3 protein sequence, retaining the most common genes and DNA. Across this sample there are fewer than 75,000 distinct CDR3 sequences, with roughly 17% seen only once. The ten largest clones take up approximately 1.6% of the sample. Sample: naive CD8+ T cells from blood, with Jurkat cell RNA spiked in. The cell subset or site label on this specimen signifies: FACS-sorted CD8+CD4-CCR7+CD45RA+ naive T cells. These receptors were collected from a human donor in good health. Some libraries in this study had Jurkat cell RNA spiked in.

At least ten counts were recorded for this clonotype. The CDR3 region is CASSQGVTSTSGSYEQYF. The DNA of the CDR3 is TGCGCCAGCAGCCAAGGGGTAACGTCGACTAGCGGGAGTTACGAGCAGTACTTC. The gene calls are TRBV4-1 and TRBJ2-7, with 12 bases identical to TRBD2. Germline values: CDR1 MGHRA, CDR2 YSYEKL. The CDR3 consists of 18 residues. V shed 1 base, J shed 4 bases, and the junction held 11 bases outside the gene matches.

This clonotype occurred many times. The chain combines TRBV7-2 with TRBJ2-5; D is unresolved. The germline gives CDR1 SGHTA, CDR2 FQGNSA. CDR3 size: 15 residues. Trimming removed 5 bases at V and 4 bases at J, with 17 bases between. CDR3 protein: CASSPIAALLETQYF. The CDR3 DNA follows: TGTGCCAGCAGCCCTATAGCTGCCTTGTTAGAGACCCAGTACTTC.

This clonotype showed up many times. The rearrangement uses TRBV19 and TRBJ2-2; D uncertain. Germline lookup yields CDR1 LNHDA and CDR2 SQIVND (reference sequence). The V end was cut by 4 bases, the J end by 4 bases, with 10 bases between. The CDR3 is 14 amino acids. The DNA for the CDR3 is TGTGCCAGTAGTACCCAAGGACCCACCGGGGAGCTGTTTTTT. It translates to CASSTQGPTGELFF.

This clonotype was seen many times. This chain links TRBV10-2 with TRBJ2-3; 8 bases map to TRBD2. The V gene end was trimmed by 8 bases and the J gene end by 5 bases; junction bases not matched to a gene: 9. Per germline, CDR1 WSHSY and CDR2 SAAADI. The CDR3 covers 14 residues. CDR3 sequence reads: CASWKAGAKDTQYF. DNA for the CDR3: TGCGCCAGCTGGAAAGCGGGAGCGAAAGATACGCAGTATTTT.

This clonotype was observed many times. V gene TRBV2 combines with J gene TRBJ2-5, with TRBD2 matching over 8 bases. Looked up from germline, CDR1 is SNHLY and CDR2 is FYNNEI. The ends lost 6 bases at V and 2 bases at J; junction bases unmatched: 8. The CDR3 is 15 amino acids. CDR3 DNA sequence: TGTGCCAGCAGCGCCCCGACTAGCGATCAAGAGACCCAGTACTTC. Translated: CASSAPTSDQETQYF.

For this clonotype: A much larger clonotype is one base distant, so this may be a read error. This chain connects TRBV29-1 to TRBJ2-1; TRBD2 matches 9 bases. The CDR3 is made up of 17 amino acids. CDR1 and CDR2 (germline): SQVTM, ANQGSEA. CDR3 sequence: CSVEDRGSGSSHNEQFF. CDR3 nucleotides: TGCAGCGTTGAAGATCGGGGTAGCGGGAGCTCCCACAATGAGCAGTTCTTC.

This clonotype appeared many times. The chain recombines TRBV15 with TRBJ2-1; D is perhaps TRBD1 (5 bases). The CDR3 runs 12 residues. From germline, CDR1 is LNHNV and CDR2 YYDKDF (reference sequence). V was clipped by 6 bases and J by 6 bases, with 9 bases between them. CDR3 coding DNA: TGTGCCACCAGAGGGGATGGCAATGAGCAGTTCTTC. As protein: CATRGDGNEQFF. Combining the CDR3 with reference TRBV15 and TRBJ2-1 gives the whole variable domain DAMVIQNPRYQVTQFGKPVTLSCSQTLNHNVMYWYQQKSSQAPKLLFHYYDKDFNNEADTPDNFQSRRPNTSFCFLDIRSPGLGDTAMYLCATRGDGNEQFFGPGTRLTVL.

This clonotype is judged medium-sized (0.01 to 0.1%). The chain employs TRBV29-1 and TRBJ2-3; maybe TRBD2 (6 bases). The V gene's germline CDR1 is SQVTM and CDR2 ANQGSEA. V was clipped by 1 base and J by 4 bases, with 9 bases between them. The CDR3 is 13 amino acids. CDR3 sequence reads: CSVEAGVPDTQYF. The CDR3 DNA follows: TGCAGCGTTGAAGCGGGGGTCCCAGATACGCAGTATTTT.

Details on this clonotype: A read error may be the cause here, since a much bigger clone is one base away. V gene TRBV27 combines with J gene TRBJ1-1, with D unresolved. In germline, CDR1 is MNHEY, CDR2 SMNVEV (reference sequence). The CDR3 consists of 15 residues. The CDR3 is CASSLIGQMNTGAFF. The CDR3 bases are TGTGCCAGCAGTTTAATAGGCCAGATGAACACTGGAGCTTTCTTT.

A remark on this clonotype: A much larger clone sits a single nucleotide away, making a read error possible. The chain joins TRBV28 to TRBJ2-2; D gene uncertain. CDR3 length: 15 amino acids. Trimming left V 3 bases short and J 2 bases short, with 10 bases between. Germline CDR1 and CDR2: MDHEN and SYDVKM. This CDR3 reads CASSFPFVNTGELFF. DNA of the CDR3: TGTGCCAGCAGTTTTCCCTTCGTCAACACCGGGGAGCTGTTTTTT.